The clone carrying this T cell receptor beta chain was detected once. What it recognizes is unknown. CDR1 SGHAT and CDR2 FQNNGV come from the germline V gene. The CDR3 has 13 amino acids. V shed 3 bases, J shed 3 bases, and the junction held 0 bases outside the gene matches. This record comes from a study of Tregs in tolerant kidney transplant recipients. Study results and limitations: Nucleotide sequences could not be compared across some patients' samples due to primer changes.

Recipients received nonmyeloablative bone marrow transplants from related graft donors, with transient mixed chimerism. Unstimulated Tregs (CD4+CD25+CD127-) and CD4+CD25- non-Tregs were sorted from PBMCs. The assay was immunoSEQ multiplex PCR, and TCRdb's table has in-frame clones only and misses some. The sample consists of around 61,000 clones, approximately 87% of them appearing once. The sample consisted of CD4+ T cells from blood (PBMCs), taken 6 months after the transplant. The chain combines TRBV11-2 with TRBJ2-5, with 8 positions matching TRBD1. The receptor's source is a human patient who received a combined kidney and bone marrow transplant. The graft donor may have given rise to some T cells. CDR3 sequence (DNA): TGTGCCAGCAGCTTGGACAGGGAAGAGACCCAGTACTTC. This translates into CASSLDREETQYF.